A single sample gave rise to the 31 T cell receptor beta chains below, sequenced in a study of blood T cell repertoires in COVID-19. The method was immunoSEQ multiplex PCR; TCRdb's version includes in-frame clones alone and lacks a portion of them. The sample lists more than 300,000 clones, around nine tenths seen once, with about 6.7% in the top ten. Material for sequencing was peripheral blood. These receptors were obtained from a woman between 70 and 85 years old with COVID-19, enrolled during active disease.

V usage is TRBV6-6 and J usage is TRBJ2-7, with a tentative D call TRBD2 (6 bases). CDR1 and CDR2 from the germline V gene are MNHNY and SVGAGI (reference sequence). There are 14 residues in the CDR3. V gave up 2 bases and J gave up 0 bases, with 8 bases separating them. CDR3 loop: CASSYGGGSYEQYF. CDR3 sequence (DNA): TGTGCCAGCAGTTACGGGGGAGGCTCCTACGAGCAGTACTTC.

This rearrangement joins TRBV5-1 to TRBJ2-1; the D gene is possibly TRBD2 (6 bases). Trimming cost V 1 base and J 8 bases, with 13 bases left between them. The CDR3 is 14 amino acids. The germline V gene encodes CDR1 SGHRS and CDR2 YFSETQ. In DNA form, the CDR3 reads TGCGCCAGCAGCTTGCGGACATCGGGGGATGAGCAGTTCTTC. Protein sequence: CASSLRTSGDEQFF.

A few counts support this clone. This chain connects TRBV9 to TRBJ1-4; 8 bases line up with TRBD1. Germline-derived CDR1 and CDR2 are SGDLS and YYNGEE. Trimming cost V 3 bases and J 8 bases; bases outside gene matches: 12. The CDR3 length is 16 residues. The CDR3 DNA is TGTGCCAGCAGCGCTCGGGAAGCAGGGGGCAGAGAAAAACTGTTTTTT. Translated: CASSAREAGGREKLFF.

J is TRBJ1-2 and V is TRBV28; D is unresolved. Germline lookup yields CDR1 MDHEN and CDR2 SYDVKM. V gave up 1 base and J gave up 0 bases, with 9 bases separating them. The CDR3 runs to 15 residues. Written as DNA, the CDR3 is TGTGCCAGCAGTTTATTGGCGGGGTCTAACTATGGCTACACCTTC. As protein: CASSLLAGSNYGYTF.

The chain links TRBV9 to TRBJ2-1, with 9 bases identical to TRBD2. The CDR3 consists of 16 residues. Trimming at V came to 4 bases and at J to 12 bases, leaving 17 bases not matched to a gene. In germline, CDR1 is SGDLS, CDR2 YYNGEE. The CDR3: CASSSHMTSGDPSQFF. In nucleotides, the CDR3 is TGTGCCAGCAGCTCTCACATGACTAGCGGAGACCCCTCGCAGTTCTTC.

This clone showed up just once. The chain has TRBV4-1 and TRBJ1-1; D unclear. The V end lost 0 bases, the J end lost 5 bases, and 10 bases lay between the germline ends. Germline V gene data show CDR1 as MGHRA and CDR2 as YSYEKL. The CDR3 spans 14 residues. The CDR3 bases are TGCGCCAGCAGCCAAGAGGGCCCGGGAACTGAAGCTTTCTTT. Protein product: CASSQEGPGTEAFF.

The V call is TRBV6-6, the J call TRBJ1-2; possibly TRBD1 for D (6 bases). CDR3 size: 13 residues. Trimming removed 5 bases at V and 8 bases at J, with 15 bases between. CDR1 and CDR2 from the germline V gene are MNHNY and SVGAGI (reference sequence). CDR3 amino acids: CASSSVTGKGYTF. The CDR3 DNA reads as TGTGCCAGCAGTAGTGTAACAGGGAAGGGCTACACCTTC.

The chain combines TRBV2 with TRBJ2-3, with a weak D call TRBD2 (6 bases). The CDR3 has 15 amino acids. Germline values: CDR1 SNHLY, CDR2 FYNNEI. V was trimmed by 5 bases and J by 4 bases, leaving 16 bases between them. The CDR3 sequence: CASSPNFGGADTQYF. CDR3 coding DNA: TGTGCCAGCAGTCCCAACTTCGGCGGGGCAGATACGCAGTATTTT.

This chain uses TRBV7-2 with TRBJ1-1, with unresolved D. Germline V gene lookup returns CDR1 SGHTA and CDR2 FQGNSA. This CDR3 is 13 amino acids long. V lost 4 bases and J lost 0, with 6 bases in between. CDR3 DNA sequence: TGTGCCAGCAGCTCTAGTATGAACACTGAAGCTTTCTTT. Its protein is CASSSSMNTEAFF.

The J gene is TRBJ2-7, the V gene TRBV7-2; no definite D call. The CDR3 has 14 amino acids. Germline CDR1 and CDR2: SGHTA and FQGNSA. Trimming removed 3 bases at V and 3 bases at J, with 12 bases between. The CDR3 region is CASSLPGGYYEQYF. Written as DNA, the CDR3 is TGTGCCAGCAGCTTGCCCGGCGGATACTACGAGCAGTACTTC.

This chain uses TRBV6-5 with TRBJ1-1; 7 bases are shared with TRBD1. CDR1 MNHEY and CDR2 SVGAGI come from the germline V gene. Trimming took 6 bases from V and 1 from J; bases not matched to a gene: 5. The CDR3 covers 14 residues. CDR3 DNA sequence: TGTGCCAGCAGACCGGGACAGCGGAACACTGAAGCTTTCTTT. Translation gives CASRPGQRNTEAFF.

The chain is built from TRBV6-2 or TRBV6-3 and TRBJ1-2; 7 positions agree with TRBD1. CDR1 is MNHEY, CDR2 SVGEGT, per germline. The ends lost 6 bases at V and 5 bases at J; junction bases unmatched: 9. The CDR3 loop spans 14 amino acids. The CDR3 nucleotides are TGTGCCAGCAGCTTATCACAGGGGTTGTATGGCTACACCTTC. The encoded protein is CASSLSQGLYGYTF.

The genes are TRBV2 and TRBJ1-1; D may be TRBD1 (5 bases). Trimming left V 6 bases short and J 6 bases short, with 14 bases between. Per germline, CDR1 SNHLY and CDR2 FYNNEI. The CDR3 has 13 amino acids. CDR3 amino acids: CASRKDIRSEAFF. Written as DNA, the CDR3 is TGTGCCAGCAGAAAGGACATTCGGTCTGAAGCTTTCTTT.

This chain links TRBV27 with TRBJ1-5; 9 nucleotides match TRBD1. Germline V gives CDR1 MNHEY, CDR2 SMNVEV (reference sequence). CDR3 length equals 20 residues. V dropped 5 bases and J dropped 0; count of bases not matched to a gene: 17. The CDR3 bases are TGTGCCAGCAGTGTCGACAGGGGGGGCGGAACAGCATATAGCAATCAGCCCCAGCATTTT. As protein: CASSVDRGGGTAYSNQPQHF.

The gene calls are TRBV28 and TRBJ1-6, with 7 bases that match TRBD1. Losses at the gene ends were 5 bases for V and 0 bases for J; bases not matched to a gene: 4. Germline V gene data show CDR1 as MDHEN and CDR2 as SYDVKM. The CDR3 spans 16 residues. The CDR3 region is CASSRGQSSYNSPLHF. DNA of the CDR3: TGTGCCAGCAGTAGGGGACAGAGCTCCTATAATTCACCCCTCCACTTT.

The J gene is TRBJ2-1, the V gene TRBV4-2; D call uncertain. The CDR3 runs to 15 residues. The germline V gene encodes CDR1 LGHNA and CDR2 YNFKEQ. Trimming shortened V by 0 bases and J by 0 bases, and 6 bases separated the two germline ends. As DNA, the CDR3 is TGTGCCAGCAGCCAAGAAACAGCCTCCTACAATGAGCAGTTCTTC. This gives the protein CASSQETASYNEQFF.

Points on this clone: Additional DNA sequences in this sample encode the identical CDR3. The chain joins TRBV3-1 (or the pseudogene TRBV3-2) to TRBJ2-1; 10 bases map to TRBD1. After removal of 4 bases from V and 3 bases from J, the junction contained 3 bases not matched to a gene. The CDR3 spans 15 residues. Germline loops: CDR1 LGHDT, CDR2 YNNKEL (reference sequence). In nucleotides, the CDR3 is TGTGCCAGCAGCCCTTGGACAGGGGGCTACAATGAGCAGTTCTTC. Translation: CASSPWTGGYNEQFF.

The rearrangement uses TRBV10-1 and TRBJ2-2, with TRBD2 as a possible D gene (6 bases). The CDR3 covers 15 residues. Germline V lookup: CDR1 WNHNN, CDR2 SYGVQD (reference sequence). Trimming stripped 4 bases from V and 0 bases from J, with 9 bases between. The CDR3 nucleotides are TGCGCCAGCAGTGCGGGACTGTCGAACACCGGGGAGCTGTTTTTT. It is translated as CASSAGLSNTGELFF.

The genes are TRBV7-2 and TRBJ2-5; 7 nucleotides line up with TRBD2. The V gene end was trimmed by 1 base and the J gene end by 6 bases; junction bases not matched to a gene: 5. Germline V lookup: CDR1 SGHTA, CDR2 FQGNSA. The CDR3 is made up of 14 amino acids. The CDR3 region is CASSLGGGIKTQYF. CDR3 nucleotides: TGTGCCAGCAGCTTAGGGGGAGGGATAAAGACCCAGTACTTC.

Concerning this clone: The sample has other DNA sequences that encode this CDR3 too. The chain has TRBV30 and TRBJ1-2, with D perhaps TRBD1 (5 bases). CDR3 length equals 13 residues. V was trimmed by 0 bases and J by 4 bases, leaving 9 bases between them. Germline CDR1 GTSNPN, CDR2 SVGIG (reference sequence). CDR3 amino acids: CAWSVRAGYGYTF. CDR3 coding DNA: TGTGCCTGGAGTGTCAGGGCAGGCTATGGCTACACCTTC. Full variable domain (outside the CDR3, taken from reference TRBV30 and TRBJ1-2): SQTIHQWPATLVQPVGSPLSLECTVEGTSNPNLYWYRQAAGRGLQLLFYSVGIGQISSEVPQNLSASRPQDRQFILSSKKLLLSDSGFYLCAWSVRAGYGYTFGSGTRLTVV.

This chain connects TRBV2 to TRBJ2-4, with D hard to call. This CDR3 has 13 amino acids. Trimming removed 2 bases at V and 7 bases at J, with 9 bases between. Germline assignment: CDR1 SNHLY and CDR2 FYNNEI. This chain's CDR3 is CASSERQANIQYF. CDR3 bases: TGTGCCAGCAGTGAAAGGCAGGCTAACATTCAGTACTTC.

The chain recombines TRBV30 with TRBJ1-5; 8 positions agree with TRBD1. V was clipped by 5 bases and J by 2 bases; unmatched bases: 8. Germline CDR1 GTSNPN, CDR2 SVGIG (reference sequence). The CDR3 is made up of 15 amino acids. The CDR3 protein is CAWRPQGAGNQPQHF. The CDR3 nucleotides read TGTGCCTGGCGCCCCCAGGGGGCCGGCAATCAGCCCCAGCATTTT.

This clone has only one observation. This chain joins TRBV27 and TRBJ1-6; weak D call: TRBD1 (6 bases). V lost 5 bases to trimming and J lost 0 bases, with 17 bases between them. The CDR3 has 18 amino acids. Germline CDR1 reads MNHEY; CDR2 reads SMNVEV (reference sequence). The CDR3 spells CASSLQGEFDSYNSPLHF. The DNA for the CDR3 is TGTGCCAGCAGTCTACAGGGAGAATTCGACTCCTATAATTCACCCCTCCACTTT.

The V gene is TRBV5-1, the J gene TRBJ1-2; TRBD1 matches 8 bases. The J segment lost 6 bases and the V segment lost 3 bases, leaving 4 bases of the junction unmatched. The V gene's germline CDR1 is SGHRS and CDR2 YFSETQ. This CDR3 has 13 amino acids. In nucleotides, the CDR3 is TGCGCCAGCAGCTCCGACAGGGGCAATGGCTACACCTTC. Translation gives CASSSDRGNGYTF.

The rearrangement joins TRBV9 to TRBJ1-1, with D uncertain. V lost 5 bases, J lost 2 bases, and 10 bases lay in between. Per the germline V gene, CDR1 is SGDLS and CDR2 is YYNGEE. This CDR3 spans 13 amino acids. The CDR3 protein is CASRGLKNTEAFF. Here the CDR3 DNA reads TGTGCCAGCAGGGGCCTAAAAAACACTGAAGCTTTCTTT.

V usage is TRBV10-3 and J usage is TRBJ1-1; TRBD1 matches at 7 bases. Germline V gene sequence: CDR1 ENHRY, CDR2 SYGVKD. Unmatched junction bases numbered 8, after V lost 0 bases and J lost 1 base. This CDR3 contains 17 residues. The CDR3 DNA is TGTGCCATCAGTGAGTCTCGGACAGGATCTTCGAACACTGAAGCTTTCTTT. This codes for CAISESRTGSSNTEAFF.

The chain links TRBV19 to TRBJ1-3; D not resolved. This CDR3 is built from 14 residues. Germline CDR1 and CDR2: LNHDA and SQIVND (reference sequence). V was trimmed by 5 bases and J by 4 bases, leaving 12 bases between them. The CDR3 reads CASSLGLIGNTIYF. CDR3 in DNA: TGTGCCAGTAGTCTCGGACTCATCGGAAACACCATATATTTT.

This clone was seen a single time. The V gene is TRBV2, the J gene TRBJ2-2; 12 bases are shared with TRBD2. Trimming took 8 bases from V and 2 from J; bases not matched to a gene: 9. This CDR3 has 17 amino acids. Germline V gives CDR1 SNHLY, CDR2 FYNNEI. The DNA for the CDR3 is TGTGCCAGCTCACCCTGGACTAGCGGGGCTAACACCGGGGAGCTGTTTTTT. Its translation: CASSPWTSGANTGELFF.

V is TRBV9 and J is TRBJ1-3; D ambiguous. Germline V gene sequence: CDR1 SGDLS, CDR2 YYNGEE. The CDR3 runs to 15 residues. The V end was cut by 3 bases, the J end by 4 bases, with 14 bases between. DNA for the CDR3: TGTGCCAGCAGCGACTACCCGGACTTAGGAAACACCATATATTTT. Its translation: CASSDYPDLGNTIYF.

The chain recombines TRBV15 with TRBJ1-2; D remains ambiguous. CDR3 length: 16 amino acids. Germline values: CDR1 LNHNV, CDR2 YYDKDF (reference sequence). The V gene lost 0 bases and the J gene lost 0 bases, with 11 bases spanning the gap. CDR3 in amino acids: CATSRESQRTNYGYTF. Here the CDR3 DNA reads TGTGCCACCAGCAGAGAAAGCCAGCGCACTAACTATGGCTACACCTTC.

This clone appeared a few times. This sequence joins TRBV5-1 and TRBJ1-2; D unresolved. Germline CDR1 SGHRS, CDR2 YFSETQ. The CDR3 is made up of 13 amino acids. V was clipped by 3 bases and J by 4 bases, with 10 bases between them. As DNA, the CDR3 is TGCGCCAGCAGCTCACAGACCCCCTATGGCTACACCTTC. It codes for CASSSQTPYGYTF.